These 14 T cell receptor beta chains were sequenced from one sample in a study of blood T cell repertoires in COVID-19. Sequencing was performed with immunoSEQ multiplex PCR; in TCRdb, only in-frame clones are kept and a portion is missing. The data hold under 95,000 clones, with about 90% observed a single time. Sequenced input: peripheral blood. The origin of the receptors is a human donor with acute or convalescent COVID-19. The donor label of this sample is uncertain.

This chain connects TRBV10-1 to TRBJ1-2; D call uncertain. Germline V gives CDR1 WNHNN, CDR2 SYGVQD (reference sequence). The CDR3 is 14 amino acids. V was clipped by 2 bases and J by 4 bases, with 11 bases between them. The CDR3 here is CASSEIAQVYGYTF. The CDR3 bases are TGCGCCAGCAGTGAGATAGCGCAAGTCTATGGCTACACCTTC.

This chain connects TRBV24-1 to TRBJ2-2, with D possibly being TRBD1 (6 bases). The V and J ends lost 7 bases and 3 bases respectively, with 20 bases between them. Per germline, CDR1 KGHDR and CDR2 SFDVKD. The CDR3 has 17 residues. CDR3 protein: CATSATGIWVDTGELFF. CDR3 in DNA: TGTGCCACCAGCGCCACAGGGATATGGGTGGACACCGGGGAGCTGTTTTTT.

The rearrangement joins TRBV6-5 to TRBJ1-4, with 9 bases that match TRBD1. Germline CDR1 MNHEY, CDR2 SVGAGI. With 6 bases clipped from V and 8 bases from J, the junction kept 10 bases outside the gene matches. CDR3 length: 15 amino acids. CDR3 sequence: CASRLLDRGSEKLFF. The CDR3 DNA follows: TGTGCCAGCAGACTCTTGGACAGGGGTTCCGAAAAACTGTTTTTT.

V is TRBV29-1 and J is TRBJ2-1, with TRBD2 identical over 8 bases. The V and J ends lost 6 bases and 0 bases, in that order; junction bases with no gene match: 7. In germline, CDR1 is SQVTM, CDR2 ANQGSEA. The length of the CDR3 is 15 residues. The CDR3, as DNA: TGCAGCGTGCTCACTAGCGGACTCTCCTACAATGAGCAGTTCTTC. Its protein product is CSVLTSGLSYNEQFF.

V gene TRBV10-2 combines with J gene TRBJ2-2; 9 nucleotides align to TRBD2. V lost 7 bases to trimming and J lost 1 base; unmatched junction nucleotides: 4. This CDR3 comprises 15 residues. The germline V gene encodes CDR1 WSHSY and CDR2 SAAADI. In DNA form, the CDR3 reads TGCGCCAGCACATTGCGGGGGGGGAACACCGGGGAGCTGTTTTTT. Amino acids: CASTLRGGNTGELFF.

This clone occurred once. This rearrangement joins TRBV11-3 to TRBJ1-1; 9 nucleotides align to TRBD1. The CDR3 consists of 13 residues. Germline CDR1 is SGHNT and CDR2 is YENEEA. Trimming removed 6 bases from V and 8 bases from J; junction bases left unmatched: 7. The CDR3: CASRRTGEPEAFF. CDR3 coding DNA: TGTGCCAGCAGAAGGACAGGGGAACCCGAAGCTTTCTTT.

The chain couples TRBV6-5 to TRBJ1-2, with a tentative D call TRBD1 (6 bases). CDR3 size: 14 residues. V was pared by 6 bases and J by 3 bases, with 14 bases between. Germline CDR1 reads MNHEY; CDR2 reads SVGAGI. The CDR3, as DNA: TGTGCCAGCAGACCCGGACAGCCCCACTATGGCTACACCTTC. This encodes CASRPGQPHYGYTF.

This chain's CDR3 is CASSLEGSGKQYF. The CDR3 DNA reads as TGTGCCAGCAGCTTAGAAGGGTCGGGGAAGCAGTACTTC. The J gene is TRBJ2-7, the V gene TRBV11-2; possibly TRBD2 for D (5 bases). Germline values: CDR1 SGHAT, CDR2 FQNNGV. V was cut by 0 bases and J by 8 bases, with 11 bases left in between. The CDR3 has 13 residues.

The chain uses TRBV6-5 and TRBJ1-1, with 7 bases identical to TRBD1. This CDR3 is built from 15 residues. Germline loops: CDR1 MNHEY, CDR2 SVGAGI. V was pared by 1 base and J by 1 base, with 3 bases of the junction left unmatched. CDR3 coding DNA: TGTGCCAGCAGTTACTTCGGGACAGAGAACACTGAAGCTTTCTTT. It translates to CASSYFGTENTEAFF.

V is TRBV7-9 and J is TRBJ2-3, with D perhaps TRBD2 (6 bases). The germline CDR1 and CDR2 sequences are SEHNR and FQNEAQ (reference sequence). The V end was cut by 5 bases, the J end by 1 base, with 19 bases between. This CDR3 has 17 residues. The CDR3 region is CASSTRTGVSGTDTQYF. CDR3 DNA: TGTGCCAGCAGCACACGGACGGGAGTATCGGGCACAGATACGCAGTATTTT. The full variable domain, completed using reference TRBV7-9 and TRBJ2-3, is DTGVSQNPRHKITKRGQNVTFRCDPISEHNRLYWYRQTLGQGPEFLTYFQNEAQLEKSRLLSDRFSAERPKGSFSTLEIQRTEQGDSAMYLCASSTRTGVSGTDTQYFGPGTRLTVL.

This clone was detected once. The CDR3 here is CASSQAQGDYGYTF. The CDR3 nucleotides are TGTGCCAGCAGCCAAGCCCAGGGGGATTATGGCTACACCTTC. The chain has TRBV4-2 and TRBJ1-2; 7 nucleotides match TRBD1. The germline V gene encodes CDR1 LGHNA and CDR2 YNFKEQ. CDR3 size: 14 residues. J gave up 5 bases and V 1 base, and 4 bases lay outside the gene matches.

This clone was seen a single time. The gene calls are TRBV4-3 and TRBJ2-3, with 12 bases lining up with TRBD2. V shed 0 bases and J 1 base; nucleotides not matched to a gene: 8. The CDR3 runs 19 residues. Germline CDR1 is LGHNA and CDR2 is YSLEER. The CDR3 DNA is TGCGCCAGCAGCCAAGATGGCCTAGCGGGGGGGCCGGGCACAGATACGCAGTATTTT. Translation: CASSQDGLAGGPGTDTQYF.

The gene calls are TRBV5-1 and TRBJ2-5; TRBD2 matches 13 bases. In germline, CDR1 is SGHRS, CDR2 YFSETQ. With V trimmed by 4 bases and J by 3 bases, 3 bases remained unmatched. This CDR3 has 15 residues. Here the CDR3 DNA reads TGCGCCAGCAGCATCGGACTAGCGGGGGAAGAGACCCAGTACTTC. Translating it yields CASSIGLAGEETQYF.

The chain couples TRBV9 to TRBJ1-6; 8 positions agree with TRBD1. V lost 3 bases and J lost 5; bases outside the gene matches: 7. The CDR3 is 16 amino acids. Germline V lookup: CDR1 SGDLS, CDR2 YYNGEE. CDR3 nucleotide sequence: TGTGCCAGCAGCGGAGACAGGGGATCGAATAATTCACCCCTCCACTTT. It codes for CASSGDRGSNNSPLHF.